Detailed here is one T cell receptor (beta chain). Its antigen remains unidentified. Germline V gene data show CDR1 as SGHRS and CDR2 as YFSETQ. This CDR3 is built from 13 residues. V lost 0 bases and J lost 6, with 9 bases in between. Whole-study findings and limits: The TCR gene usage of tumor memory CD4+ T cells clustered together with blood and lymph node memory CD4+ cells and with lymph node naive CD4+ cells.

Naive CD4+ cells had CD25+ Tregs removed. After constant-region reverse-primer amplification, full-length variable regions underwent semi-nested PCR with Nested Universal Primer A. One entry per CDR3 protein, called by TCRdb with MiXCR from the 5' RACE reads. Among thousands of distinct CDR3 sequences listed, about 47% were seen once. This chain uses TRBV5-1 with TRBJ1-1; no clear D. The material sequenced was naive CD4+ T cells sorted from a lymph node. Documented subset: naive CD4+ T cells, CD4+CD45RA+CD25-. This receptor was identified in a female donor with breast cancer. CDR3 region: CASSLGSGPEAFF. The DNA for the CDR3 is TGCGCCAGCAGCTTGGGGTCCGGACCTGAAGCTTTCTTT.